In its sample, the clone carrying this T cell receptor (beta chain) was seen many times. One base away lies a much larger clone, so this may be a sequencing read error. The record originates from a study of read filtering for tumor transcriptome and immune sequencing. At the level of the study: Among patients, approximately 17 were male and more than 13 female, aged 47 to 80 (mean around 68). R-ISS stage counts were about 8 for I, about 15 for II, about 7 for III. DNase treatment preceded whole-transcriptome library preparation. TCR-mapped reads were about 3.5 to 11 million with IR-seq versus roughly 75 to 1,400 with RNA-seq.

From approximately 400 ng of RNA, a library with molecular barcoded alpha/delta and beta/gamma adaptors was made. In TCRdb, the reads were re-called with MiXCR into one record per CDR3 protein. Of about 86,000 distinct CDR3 sequences in the sample, approximately 13% were seen once. Source material: a population of CD138-negative cells sorted from bone marrow. This receptor was taken from a donor at least 40 years old with multiple myeloma.

The CDR3 nucleotides are TGCGCCAGCAGTATTTCGGGAAAACGGTTTTTT. Encoded protein: CASSISGKRFF. V usage is TRBV23-1 and J usage is TRBJ1-4; D ambiguous. TRBV23-1 counts as an open reading frame of uncertain function. This CDR3 contains 11 residues.